The 18 T cell receptor beta chains reported below all come from one sample, sequenced in a study of blood T cell repertoires in COVID-19. Generated by immunoSEQ multiplex PCR, the TCRdb table keeps only in-frame clones and is missing some. The table has about 200,000 clones, 70% to 85% seen once. Material: peripheral blood. These receptors all stem from a human donor with acute or convalescent COVID-19. The donor label of this sample is uncertain.

V is TRBV7-9 and J is TRBJ1-2; possibly TRBD1 for D (6 bases). This CDR3 has 15 residues. Between the trimmed V and J ends, which lost 5 bases and 3 bases, there was a span of 16 bases. Germline V gene lookup returns CDR1 SEHNR and CDR2 FQNEAQ (reference sequence). The CDR3 sequence: CASSLDGQPYYGYTF. CDR3 bases: TGTGCCAGCAGCCTTGACGGACAGCCCTACTATGGCTACACCTTC.

The V call is TRBV19, the J call TRBJ2-2; TRBD2 matches at 9 bases. The CDR3 extends over 19 amino acids. CDR1 LNHDA and CDR2 SQIVND come from the germline V gene (reference sequence). The V and J ends lost 3 bases and 5 bases, in that order; junction bases with no gene match: 16. DNA for the CDR3: TGTGCCAGTAGTATCCCTCCCCCGGCGGGAGGGCGAGGTACCGGGGAGCTGTTTTTT. It yields the protein CASSIPPPAGGRGTGELFF.

This sequence joins TRBV28 and TRBJ1-2; TRBD1 matches at 9 bases. Germline V gene lookup returns CDR1 MDHEN and CDR2 SYDVKM. Trimming removed 6 bases from V and 7 bases from J; junction bases left unmatched: 3. The CDR3 runs 12 residues. CDR3 in amino acids: CASSGTGIGYTF. Here the CDR3 DNA reads TGTGCCAGCAGCGGGACAGGGATTGGCTACACCTTC.

This clone has only a few counts. The J gene is TRBJ1-5, the V gene TRBV7-2; D call uncertain. Germline V gene data show CDR1 as SGHTA and CDR2 as FQGNSA. V was trimmed by 0 bases and J by 1 base, leaving 10 bases between them. This CDR3 has 16 amino acids. DNA for the CDR3: TGTGCCAGCAGCTTAGCGCCCACAGTCAGCAATCAGCCCCAGCATTTT. Translation: CASSLAPTVSNQPQHF.

The rearrangement joins TRBV5-1 to TRBJ2-1; 10 bases line up with TRBD2. Germline V lookup: CDR1 SGHRS, CDR2 YFSETQ. The CDR3 contains 15 residues. Unmatched junction bases numbered 8, after V lost 3 bases and J lost 8 bases. The CDR3 DNA reads as TGCGCCAGCAGCTCCCGGACTAGCGGTTTTGATGAGCAGTTCTTC. Its protein is CASSSRTSGFDEQFF.

This clone showed up just once. The CDR3 loop reads CASSLRAISTNEKLFF. The CDR3 coding sequence is TGTGCCAGCAGCCTAAGGGCCATTTCAACTAATGAAAAACTGTTTTTT. The chain has TRBV7-3 and TRBJ1-4; D gene ambiguous. Germline V gene lookup returns CDR1 SGHTA and CDR2 FQGTGA. With 5 bases removed from V and 0 bases from J, the gap between germline ends came to 13 bases. CDR3 length equals 16 residues.

V and J are TRBV5-6 and TRBJ1-2; no firm D call. The germline V and J ends were trimmed by 0 bases and 2 bases, with 20 bases remaining between them. This CDR3 region has 18 residues. The V gene's germline CDR1 is SGHDT and CDR2 YYEEEE. The CDR3 coding sequence is TGTGCCAGCAGCTTGGAAGTTTCGGGGTACGGGAGAAACTATGGCTACACCTTC. It is translated as CASSLEVSGYGRNYGYTF. The full variable domain, with the rest looked up from reference TRBV5-6 and TRBJ1-2, is DAGVTQSPTHLIKTRGQQVTLRCSPKSGHDTVSWYQQALGQGPQFIFQYYEEEERQRGNFPDRFSGHQFPNYSSELNVNALLLGDSALYLCASSLEVSGYGRNYGYTFGSGTRLTVV.

This sequence joins TRBV11-3 and TRBJ2-3, with 8 nucleotides matching TRBD1. Germline V gene sequence: CDR1 SGHNT, CDR2 YENEEA. This CDR3 region has 12 residues. V shed 5 bases and J 8 bases; nucleotides not matched to a gene: 3. CDR3 DNA: TGTGCCAGCAGCCACGGACAGGGTACGCAGTATTTT. This translates into CASSHGQGTQYF.

The V gene is TRBV28, the J gene TRBJ1-2, with D hard to call. V was clipped by 3 bases and J by 4 bases, with 6 bases between them. The CDR3 has 12 amino acids. From germline, CDR1 is MDHEN and CDR2 SYDVKM. CDR3 sequence (DNA): TGTGCCAGCAGTTTGCCGAGCTATGGCTACACCTTC. Translating gives CASSLPSYGYTF.

CDR3 sequence reads: CASSLDRGSTGELFF. DNA of the CDR3: TGTGCCAGCAGCTTAGACAGGGGTAGCACCGGGGAGCTGTTTTTT. This chain uses TRBV7-9 with TRBJ2-2; 7 nucleotides align to TRBD1. Trimming took 1 base from V and 4 from J; bases not matched to a gene: 3. This CDR3 contains 15 residues. The germline V gene encodes CDR1 SEHNR and CDR2 FQNEAQ (reference sequence).

V and J are TRBV27 and TRBJ1-1; D possibly corresponds to TRBD1 (6 bases). The CDR3 sequence is 13 residues long. Trimming removed 5 bases at V and 8 bases at J, with 15 bases between. CDR1 is MNHEY, CDR2 SMNVEV, per germline (reference sequence). The CDR3 nucleotides read TGTGCCAGCAGTGGCTGGCCAGGGGTGGAAGCTTTCTTT. As protein: CASSGWPGVEAFF.

The CDR3 loop reads CASGPGLAGDPPYEQYF. DNA of the CDR3: TGTGCCAGCGGACCGGGACTAGCGGGAGATCCCCCGTACGAGCAGTACTTC. The chain links TRBV9 to TRBJ2-7; 14 nucleotides match TRBD2. This CDR3 spans 17 amino acids. Germline assignment: CDR1 SGDLS and CDR2 YYNGEE. Trimming took 7 bases from V and 4 from J; bases not matched to a gene: 13.

This clone has more than one count but fewer than ten. Distinct nucleotide sequences in the sample also encode this CDR3. This chain uses TRBV5-4 with TRBJ2-3; weak D call: TRBD2 (5 bases). From germline, CDR1 is SGHNT and CDR2 YYREEE (reference sequence). The ends were cut back, 4 bases at V and 0 bases at J, with 6 bases in the middle. The CDR3 spans 13 residues. The CDR3 DNA is TGTGCCAGCAGCCGGACTAGCACAGATACGCAGTATTTT. It specifies CASSRTSTDTQYF.

The rearrangement joins TRBV5-1 to TRBJ1-3; 8 nucleotides align to TRBD1. This CDR3 is 17 amino acids long. Germline CDR1 and CDR2: SGHRS and YFSETQ. V was clipped by 0 bases and J by 4 bases; unmatched bases: 9. In DNA, the CDR3 is TGCGCCAGCAGCTTGGCCGGGCAGGGGGCGCGAGGAAACACCATATATTTT. Its protein is CASSLAGQGARGNTIYF.

This clone was seen more than once but under ten times. The chain carries TRBV19 and TRBJ2-3, with D possibly matching TRBD1 (6 bases). Germline V gene lookup returns CDR1 LNHDA and CDR2 SQIVND (reference sequence). Trimming removed 3 bases from V and 4 bases from J, with 11 bases in between. This CDR3 has 14 amino acids. This CDR3 reads CASSIGGGADTQYF. CDR3 DNA: TGTGCCAGTAGTATTGGTGGGGGCGCAGATACGCAGTATTTT. Full variable domain (remainder filled in from reference TRBV19 and TRBJ2-3): DGGITQSPKYLFRKEGQNVTLSCEQNLNHDAMYWYRQDPGQGLRLIYYSQIVNDFQKGDIAEGYSVSREKKESFPLTVTSAQKNPTAFYLCASSIGGGADTQYFGPGTRLTVL.

This clone was observed a few times. The chain employs TRBV30 and TRBJ1-6, with D hard to call. Germline V lookup: CDR1 GTSNPN, CDR2 SVGIG (reference sequence). The CDR3 runs 14 residues. Trimming left V 4 bases short and J 7 bases short, with 14 bases between. CDR3 region: CAWTSLSSNSPLHF. In DNA, the CDR3 is TGTGCCTGGACTTCCCTTTCTTCGAATTCACCCCTCCACTTT.

The chain recombines TRBV19 with TRBJ2-1, with a weak D call TRBD1 (6 bases). V was pared by 5 bases and J by 7 bases, with 15 bases between. This CDR3 spans 14 amino acids. Per the germline V gene, CDR1 is LNHDA and CDR2 is SQIVND (reference sequence). CDR3 in amino acids: CASSSGQRTNEQFF. The CDR3 DNA follows: TGTGCCAGTAGTTCAGGACAGAGGACAAATGAGCAGTTCTTC. Based on the CDR3 plus reference TRBV19 and TRBJ2-1, the full variable domain is DGGITQSPKYLFRKEGQNVTLSCEQNLNHDAMYWYRQDPGQGLRLIYYSQIVNDFQKGDIAEGYSVSREKKESFPLTVTSAQKNPTAFYLCASSSGQRTNEQFFGPGTRLTVL.

This chain uses TRBV12-3 or TRBV12-4 with TRBJ2-7; TRBD1 is a possible D gene (6 bases). With 8 bases removed from V and 2 bases from J, the gap between germline ends came to 10 bases. This CDR3 comprises 12 residues. The DNA of the CDR3 is TGTGCCAGCGGGACATCGACCTACGAGCAGTACTTC. Its translation: CASGTSTYEQYF.